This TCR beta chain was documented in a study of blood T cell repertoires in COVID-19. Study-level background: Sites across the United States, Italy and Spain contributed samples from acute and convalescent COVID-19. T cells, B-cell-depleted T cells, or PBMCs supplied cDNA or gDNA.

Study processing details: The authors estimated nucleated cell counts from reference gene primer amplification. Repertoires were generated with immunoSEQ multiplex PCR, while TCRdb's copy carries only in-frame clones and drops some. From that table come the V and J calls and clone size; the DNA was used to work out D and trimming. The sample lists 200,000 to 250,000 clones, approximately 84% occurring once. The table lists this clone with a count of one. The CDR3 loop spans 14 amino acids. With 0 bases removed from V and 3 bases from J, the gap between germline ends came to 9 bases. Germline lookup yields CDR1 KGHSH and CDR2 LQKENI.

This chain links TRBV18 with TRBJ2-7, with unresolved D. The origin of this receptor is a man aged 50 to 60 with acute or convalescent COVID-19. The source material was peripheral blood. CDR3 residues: CASSPPAVFYEQYF. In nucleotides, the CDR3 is TGTGCCAGCTCACCACCTGCAGTTTTCTACGAGCAGTACTTC. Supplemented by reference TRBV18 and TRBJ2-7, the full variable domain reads NAGVMQNPRHLVRRRGQEARLRCSPMKGHSHVYWYRQLPEEGLKFMVYLQKENIIDESGMPKERFSAEFPKEGPSILRIQQVVRGDSAAYFCASSPPAVFYEQYFGPGTRLTVT.